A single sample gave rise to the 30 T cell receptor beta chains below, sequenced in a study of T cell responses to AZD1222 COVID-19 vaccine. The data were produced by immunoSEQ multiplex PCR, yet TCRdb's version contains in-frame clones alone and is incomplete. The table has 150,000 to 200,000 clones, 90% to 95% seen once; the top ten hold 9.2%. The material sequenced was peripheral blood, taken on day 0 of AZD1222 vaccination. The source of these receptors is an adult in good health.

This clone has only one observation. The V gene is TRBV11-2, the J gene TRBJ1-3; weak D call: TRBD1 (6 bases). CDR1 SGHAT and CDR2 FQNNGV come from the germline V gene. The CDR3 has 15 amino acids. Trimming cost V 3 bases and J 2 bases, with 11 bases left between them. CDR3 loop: CASSLVQGPGNTIYF. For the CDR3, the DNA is TGTGCCAGCAGCTTGGTCCAGGGGCCTGGAAACACCATATATTTT.

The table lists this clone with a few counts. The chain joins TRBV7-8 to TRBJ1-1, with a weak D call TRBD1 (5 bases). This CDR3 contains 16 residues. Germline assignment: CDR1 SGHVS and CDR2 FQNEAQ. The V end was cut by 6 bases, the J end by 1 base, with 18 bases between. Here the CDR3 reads CASRPEGPGWNTEAFF. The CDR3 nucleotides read TGTGCCAGCAGACCAGAGGGGCCAGGGTGGAACACTGAAGCTTTCTTT.

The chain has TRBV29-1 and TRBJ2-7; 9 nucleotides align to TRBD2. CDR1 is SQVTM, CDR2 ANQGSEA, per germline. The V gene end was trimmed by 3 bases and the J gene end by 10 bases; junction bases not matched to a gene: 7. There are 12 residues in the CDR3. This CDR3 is CSVEVGAGGQYF. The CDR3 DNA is TGCAGCGTTGAGGTAGGAGCGGGAGGCCAGTACTTC.

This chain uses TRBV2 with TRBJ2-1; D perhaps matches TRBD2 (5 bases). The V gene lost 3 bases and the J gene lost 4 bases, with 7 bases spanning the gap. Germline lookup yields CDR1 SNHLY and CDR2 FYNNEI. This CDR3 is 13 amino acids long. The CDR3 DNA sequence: TGTGCCAGCAGTGAGCGGGTATACAATGAGCAGTTCTTC. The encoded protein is CASSERVYNEQFF.

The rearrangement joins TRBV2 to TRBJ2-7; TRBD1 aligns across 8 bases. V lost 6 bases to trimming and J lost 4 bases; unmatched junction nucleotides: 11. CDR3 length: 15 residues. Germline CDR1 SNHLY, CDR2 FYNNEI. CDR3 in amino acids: CASRQIDRGQYEQYF. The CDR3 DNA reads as TGTGCCAGCAGGCAAATCGACAGGGGACAGTACGAGCAGTACTTC.

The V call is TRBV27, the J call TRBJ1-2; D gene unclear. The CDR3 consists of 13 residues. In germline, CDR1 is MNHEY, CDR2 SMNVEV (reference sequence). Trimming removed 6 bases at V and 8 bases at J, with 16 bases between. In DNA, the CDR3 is TGTGCCAGCAGCTCCCTCCTGTTGCCAGGCTACACCTTC. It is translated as CASSSLLLPGYTF.

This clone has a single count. The CDR3 loop is CASSIDPYGYTF. The CDR3 coding sequence is TGTGCCAGTAGTATAGATCCCTATGGCTACACCTTC. The chain carries TRBV19 and TRBJ1-2; D is undetermined. Trimming pared 0 bases from V and 4 bases from J, leaving 3 bases between. Germline CDR1 LNHDA, CDR2 SQIVND (reference sequence). This CDR3 region has 12 residues.

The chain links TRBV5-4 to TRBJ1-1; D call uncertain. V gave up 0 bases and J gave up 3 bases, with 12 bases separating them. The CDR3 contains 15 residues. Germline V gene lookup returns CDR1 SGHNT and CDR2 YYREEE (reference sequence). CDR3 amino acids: CASSLESGLHTEAFF. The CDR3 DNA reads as TGTGCCAGCAGCTTGGAAAGCGGGTTGCACACTGAAGCTTTCTTT.

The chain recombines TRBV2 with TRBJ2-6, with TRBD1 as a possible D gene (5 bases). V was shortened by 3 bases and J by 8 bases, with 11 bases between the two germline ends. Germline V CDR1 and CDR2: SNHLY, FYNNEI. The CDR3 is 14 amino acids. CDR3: CASSETDLTNVLTF. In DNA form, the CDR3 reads TGTGCCAGCAGTGAGACAGACCTTACCAACGTCCTGACTTTC.

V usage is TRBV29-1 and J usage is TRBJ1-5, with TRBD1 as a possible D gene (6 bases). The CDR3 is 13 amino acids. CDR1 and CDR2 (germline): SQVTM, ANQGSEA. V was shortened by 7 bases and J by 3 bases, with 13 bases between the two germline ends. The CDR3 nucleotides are TGCAGCGCCGGACAGTCAGTCAATCAGCCCCAGCATTTT. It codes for CSAGQSVNQPQHF.

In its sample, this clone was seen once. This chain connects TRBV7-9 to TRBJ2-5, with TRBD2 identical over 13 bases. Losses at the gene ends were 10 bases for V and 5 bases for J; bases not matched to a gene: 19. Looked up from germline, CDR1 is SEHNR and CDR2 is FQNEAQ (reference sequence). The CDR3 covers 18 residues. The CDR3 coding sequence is TGTGCCATTTCCCAAAGAACCCAGGGACTAGCGGGATCCGAGACCCAGTACTTC. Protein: CAISQRTQGLAGSETQYF.

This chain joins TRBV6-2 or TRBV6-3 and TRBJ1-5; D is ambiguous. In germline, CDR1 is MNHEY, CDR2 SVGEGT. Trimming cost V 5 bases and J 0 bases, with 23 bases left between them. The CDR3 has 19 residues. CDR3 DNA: TGTGCCAGCAGTAAGAGTAGCACCGGTACATTCTATAGCAATCAGCCCCAGCATTTT. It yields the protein CASSKSSTGTFYSNQPQHF.

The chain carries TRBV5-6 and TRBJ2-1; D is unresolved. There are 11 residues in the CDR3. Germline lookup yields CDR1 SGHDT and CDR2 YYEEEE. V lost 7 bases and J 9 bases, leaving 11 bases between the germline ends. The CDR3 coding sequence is TGTGCCAGCGTAGGGCTGGGTGAGCAGTTCTTC. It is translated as CASVGLGEQFF.

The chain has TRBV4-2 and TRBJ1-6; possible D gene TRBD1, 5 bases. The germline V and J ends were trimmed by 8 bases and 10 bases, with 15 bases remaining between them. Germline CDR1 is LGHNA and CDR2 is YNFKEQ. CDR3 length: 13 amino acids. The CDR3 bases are TGTGCCAGCTCCCCCCAGGGTGGCTCACCCCTCCACTTT. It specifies CASSPQGGSPLHF.

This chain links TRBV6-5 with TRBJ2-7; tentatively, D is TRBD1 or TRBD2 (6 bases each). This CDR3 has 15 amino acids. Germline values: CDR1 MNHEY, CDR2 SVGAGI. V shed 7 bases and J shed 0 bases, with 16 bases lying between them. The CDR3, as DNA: TGTGCCAGCACCCCCAGGAGGGGGAGCTCCTACGAGCAGTACTTC. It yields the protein CASTPRRGSSYEQYF.

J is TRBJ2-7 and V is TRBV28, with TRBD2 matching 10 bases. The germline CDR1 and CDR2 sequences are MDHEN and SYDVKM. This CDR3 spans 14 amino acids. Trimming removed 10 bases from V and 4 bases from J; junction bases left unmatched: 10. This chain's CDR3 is CATRPLAGLYEQYF. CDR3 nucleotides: TGTGCCACCCGGCCACTAGCGGGACTTTACGAGCAGTACTTC.

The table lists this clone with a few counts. CDR3 nucleotide sequence: TGTGCCAGCACCACCCATGGTAGCGGGAGTTACGAGCAGTACTTC. Translated: CASTTHGSGSYEQYF. The V call is TRBV28, the J call TRBJ2-7; TRBD2 agrees at 9 bases. Trimming cost V 7 bases and J 4 bases; bases outside gene matches: 11. The CDR3 has 15 amino acids. Germline CDR1 and CDR2: MDHEN and SYDVKM.

The CDR3 DNA reads as TGTGCCAGCAGCTTGGGCGGGGGACTAGCAAACTACGAGCAGTACTTC. This sequence encodes CASSLGGGLANYEQYF. V and J are TRBV5-4 and TRBJ2-7, with 9 bases that match TRBD2. Germline CDR1 is SGHNT and CDR2 is YYREEE (reference sequence). The CDR3 is 16 amino acids. V shed 0 bases, J shed 3 bases, and the junction held 7 bases outside the gene matches.

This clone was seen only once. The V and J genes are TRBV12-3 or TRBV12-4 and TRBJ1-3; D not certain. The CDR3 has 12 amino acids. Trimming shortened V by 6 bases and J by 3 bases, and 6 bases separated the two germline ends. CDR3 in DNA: TGTGCCAGCAGCCCTATTGGAAACACCATATATTTT. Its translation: CASSPIGNTIYF.

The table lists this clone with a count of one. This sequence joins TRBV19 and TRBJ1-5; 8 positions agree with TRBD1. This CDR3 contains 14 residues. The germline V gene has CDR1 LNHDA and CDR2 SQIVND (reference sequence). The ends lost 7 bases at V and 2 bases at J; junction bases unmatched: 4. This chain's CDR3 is CASTQTGGNQPQHF. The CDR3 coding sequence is TGTGCCAGTACCCAGACAGGGGGCAATCAGCCCCAGCATTTT.

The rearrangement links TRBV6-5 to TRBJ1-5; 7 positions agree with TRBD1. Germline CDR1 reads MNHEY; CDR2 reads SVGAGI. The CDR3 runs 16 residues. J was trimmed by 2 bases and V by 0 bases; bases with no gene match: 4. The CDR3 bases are TGTGCCAGCAGTTACTCCAACAGGGGTGGCAATCAGCCCCAGCATTTT. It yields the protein CASSYSNRGGNQPQHF.

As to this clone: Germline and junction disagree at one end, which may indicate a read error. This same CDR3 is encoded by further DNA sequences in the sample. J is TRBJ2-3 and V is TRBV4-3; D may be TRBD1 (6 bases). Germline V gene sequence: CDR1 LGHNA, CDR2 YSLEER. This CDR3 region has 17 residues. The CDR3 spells CASSQDFLGGSTDTQYF. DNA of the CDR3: TGCGCCAGCAGCCAAGATTTCTTAGGGGGAAGCACGGATACGCAGTATTTT.

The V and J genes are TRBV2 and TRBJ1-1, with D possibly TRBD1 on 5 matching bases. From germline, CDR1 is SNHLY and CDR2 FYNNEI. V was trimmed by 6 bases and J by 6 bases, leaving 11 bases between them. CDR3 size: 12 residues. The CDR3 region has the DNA TGTGCCAGCAGCGCTGACAGCCCTGAAGCTTTCTTT. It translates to CASSADSPEAFF.

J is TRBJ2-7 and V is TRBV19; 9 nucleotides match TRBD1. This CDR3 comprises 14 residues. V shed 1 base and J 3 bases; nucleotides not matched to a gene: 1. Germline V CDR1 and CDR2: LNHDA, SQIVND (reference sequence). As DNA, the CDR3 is TGTGCCAGTAGTATAGCGGGACAGGGCTACGAGCAGTACTTC. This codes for CASSIAGQGYEQYF. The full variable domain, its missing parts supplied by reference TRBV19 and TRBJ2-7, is DGGITQSPKYLFRKEGQNVTLSCEQNLNHDAMYWYRQDPGQGLRLIYYSQIVNDFQKGDIAEGYSVSREKKESFPLTVTSAQKNPTAFYLCASSIAGQGYEQYFGPGTRLTVT.

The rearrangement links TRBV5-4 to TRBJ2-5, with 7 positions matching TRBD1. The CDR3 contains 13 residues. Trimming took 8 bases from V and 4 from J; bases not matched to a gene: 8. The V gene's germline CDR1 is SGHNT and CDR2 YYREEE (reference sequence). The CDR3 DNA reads TGTGCCAGTTCGACAGGGTGGGGAGAGACCCAGTACTTC. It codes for CASSTGWGETQYF.

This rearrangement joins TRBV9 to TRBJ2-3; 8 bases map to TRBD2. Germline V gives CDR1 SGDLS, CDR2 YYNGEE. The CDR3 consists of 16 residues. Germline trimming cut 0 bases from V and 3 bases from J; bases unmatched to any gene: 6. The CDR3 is CASSVEAGGSTDTQYF. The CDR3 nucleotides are TGTGCCAGCAGCGTAGAGGCGGGAGGAAGTACAGATACGCAGTATTTT.

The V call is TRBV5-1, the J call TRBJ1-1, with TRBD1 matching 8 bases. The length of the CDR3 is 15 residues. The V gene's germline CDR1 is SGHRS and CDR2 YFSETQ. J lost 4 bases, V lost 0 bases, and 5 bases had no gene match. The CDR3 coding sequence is TGCGCCAGCAGCTTGGGGATCACAGGGGGCACTGAAGCTTTCTTT. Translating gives CASSLGITGGTEAFF.

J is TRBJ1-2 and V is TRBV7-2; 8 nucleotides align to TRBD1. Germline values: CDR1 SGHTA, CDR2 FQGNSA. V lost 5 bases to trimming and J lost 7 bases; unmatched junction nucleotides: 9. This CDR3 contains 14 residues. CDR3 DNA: TGTGCCAGCAGCCGCCCAGGGGGCGCCGGTGGCTACACCTTC. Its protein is CASSRPGGAGGYTF.

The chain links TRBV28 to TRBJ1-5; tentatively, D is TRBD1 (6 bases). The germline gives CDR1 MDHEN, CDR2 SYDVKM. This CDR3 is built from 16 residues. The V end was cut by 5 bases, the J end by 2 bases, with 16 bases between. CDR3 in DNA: TGTGCCAGCAGTCGACTCCAGGGGAGGGGCAATCAGCCCCAGCATTTT. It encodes CASSRLQGRGNQPQHF.

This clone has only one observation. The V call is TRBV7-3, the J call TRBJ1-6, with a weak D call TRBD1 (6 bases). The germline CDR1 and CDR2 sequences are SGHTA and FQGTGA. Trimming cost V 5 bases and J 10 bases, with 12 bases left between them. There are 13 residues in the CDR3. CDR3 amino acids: CASSEQGGSPLHF. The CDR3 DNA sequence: TGTGCCAGCAGCGAACAGGGAGGCTCACCCCTCCACTTT.